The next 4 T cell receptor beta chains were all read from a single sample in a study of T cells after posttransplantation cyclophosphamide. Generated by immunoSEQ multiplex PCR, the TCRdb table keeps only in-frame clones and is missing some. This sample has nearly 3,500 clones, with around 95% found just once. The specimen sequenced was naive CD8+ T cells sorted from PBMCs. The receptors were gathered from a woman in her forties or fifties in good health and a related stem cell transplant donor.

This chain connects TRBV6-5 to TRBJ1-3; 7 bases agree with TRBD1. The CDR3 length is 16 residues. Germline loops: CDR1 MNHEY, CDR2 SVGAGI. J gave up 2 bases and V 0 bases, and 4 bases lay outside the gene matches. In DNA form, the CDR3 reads TGTGCCAGCAGTTACTCGTCGAGGGGGCCTGGAAACACCATATATTTT. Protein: CASSYSSRGPGNTIYF.

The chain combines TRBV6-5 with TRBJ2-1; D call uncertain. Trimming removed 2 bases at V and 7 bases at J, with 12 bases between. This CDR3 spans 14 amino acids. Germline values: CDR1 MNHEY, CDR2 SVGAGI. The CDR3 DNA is TGTGCCAGCAGTTACGTGCCAGAGGCTAATGAGCAGTTCTTC. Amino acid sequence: CASSYVPEANEQFF.

This CDR3 reads CASSLYLSSEQYF. The CDR3 bases are TGTGCCAGCAGCTTATACCTATCGAGCGAGCAGTACTTC. The chain recombines TRBV5-6 with TRBJ2-7; no firm D call. Germline lookup yields CDR1 SGHDT and CDR2 YYEEEE. Trimming removed 2 bases at V and 6 bases at J, with 12 bases between. CDR3 length: 13 residues.

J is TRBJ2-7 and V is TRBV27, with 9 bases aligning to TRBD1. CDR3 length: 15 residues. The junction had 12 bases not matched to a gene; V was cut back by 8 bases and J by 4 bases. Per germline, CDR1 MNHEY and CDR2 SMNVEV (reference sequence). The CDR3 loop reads CASSQSGQGLYEQYF. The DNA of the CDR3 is TGTGCCAGCTCCCAATCCGGACAGGGGTTGTACGAGCAGTACTTC.